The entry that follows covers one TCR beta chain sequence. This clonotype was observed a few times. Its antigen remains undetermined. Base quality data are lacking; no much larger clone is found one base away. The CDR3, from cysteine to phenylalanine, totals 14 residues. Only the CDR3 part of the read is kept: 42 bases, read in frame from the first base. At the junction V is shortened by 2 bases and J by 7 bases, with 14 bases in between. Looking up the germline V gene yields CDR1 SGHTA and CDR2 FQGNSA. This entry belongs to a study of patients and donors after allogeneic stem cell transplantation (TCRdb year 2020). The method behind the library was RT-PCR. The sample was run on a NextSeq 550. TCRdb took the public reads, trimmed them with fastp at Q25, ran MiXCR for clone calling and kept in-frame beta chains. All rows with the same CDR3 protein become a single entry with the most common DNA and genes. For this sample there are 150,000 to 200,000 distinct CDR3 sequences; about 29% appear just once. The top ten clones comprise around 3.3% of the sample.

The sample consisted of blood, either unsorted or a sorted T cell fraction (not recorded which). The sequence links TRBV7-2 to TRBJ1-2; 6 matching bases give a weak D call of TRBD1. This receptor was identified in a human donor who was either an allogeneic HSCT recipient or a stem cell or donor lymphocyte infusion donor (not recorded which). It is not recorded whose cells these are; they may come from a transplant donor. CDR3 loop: CASSLTTGSGGYTF. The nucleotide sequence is TGTGCCAGCAGCTTAACCACAGGGTCGGGTGGCTACACCTTC.